Listed below are T cell receptor beta chains from one sample, sequenced in a study of T cell responses to AZD1222 COVID-19 vaccine. Libraries were prepared by immunoSEQ multiplex PCR; TCRdb keeps only in-frame clonotypes and omits some of them. The data contain about 81,000 clones, 86% of them singletons. The input for sequencing was peripheral blood, taken 28 days after the second AZD1222 dose. The receptors come from an adult who received the AZD1222 COVID-19 vaccine. Both conserved end residues are part of each CDR3. D genes are given only for firm matches. A row's size may be missing; if present it is once, few, many or a size class.

D gene	clone size	V gene	J gene	CDR3 DNA	CDR3 protein
.	.	TRBV30	TRBJ1-5	TGTGCCTGGAGTGTAAAGGGGGGACGCAATCAGCCCCAGCATTTT	CAWSVKGGRNQPQHF
.	.	TRBV30	TRBJ2-4	TGTGCCTGGAGTGGGACACCACGGAACATTCAGTACTTC	CAWSGTPRNIQYF
.	.	TRBV7-2	TRBJ1-4	TGTGCCAGCAGCCCAACCGGCACAGCAACTAATGAAAAACTGTTTTTT	CASSPTGTATNEKLFF
.	.	TRBV6-2/TRBV6-3	TRBJ2-7	TGTGCCAGCAGTTCGCGGCGAAATAAAGAGCAGTACTTC	CASSSRRNKEQYF
.	once	TRBV12-3/TRBV12-4	TRBJ1-1	TGTGCCAGCAGTTTAGGGCAGGTGGGACGAGCTTTCTTT	CASSLGQVGRAFF
.	.	TRBV6-5	TRBJ2-7	TGTGCCAGCAGCCCCTCCAGGGGCGCGGCCTACGAGCAGTACTTC	CASSPSRGAAYEQYF
TRBD2	.	TRBV24-1	TRBJ2-1	TGTGCCACCAGTGATTTCTTAGCGGGAGAACAGTTCTTC	CATSDFLAGEQFF
TRBD1	.	TRBV6-2/TRBV6-3	TRBJ1-5	TGTGCCAGCAGTTACGACAGGGGCTACAATCAGCCCCAGCATTTT	CASSYDRGYNQPQHF
.	once	TRBV6-5	TRBJ2-5	TGTGCCAGCACCTCCTGGGGAGAGACCCAGTACTTC	CASTSWGETQYF
TRBD1	few	TRBV6-1	TRBJ1-1	TGTGCCAGCAGTGAACCCGGGACAGTGACTGAAGCTTTCTTT	CASSEPGTVTEAFF
.	few	TRBV19	TRBJ1-5	TGTGCCAGTAGTATAGTAAAGGGTGGGAATCAGCCCCAGCATTTT	CASSIVKGGNQPQHF
.	.	TRBV7-3	TRBJ2-4	TGTGCCAGCAGCACCGGGCCTCCACAGGAGAACATTCAGTACTTC	CASSTGPPQENIQYF
.	few	TRBV6-2/TRBV6-3	TRBJ1-5	TGTGCCAGCAGTTACTGGCAGGAGCGTAATCAGCCCCAGCATTTT	CASSYWQERNQPQHF
TRBD2	.	TRBV11-2	TRBJ2-7	TGTGCCAGCAGCTCCCTCCCCAAAGCGGGGTTCCGCTCCTACGAGCAGTACTTC	CASSSLPKAGFRSYEQYF
TRBD2	.	TRBV19	TRBJ2-3	TGTGCCAGTAGATGGGGACTAGCGAGTACAGATACGCAGTATTTT	CASRWGLASTDTQYF
TRBD1	.	TRBV28	TRBJ1-4	TGTGCCAGCAGCCGACAGGGGTTAAAAGAAAAACTGTTTTTT	CASSRQGLKEKLFF
TRBD2	.	TRBV2	TRBJ2-7	TGTGCCAGCAGCGCCGGGACTAGCACCAGCTACGAGCAGTACTTC	CASSAGTSTSYEQYF
.	.	TRBV5-6	TRBJ1-6	TGTGCCAGCAGCCCCCCCCGGCCATATAATTCACCCCTCCACTTT	CASSPPRPYNSPLHF
TRBD2	.	TRBV5-1	TRBJ2-7	TGCGCCAGCAGCTTAACGTCTAGCGGAAACGCCAACGAGCAGTACTTC	CASSLTSSGNANEQYF
.	.	TRBV5-5	TRBJ2-5	TGTGCCAGCAGCTTCGGACAGGGAGGGGAGACCCAGTACTTC	CASSFGQGGETQYF
TRBD2	.	TRBV6-5	TRBJ2-7	TGTGCCAGCAGTTACTCGGGGGGGGGCTACGAGCAGTACTTC	CASSYSGGGYEQYF
.	.	TRBV29-1	TRBJ2-1	TGCAGCGTTCACCTCAGGAGGGGCCCTTCAGCTTGGAATGAGCAGTTCTTC	CSVHLRRGPSAWNEQFF
TRBD2	.	TRBV18	TRBJ2-3	TGTGCCAGCTCACCTCAATCGGGAGGCGGGGCGGATACGCAGTATTTT	CASSPQSGGGADTQYF
.	.	TRBV28	TRBJ1-3	TGTGCCACCCATGACAGCGCCTCTGGAAACACCATATATTTT	CATHDSASGNTIYF
.	.	TRBV5-4	TRBJ1-1	TGTGCCAGCAGCTTGGCGGACAGGAACACTGAAGCTTTCTTT	CASSLADRNTEAFF
.	.	TRBV6-2/TRBV6-3	TRBJ1-1	TGTGCCAGCAGTTACCAACAGGGAACCGAAGCTTTCTTT	CASSYQQGTEAFF
.	few	TRBV28	TRBJ1-1	TGTGCCAGCAGAGCCGGACAGCGGAAGACTGAAGCTTTCTTT	CASRAGQRKTEAFF
TRBD2	once	TRBV28	TRBJ2-7	TGTGCCATCCGGGGGACTAGCGGGAGGCACCCCTACGAGCAGTACTTC	CAIRGTSGRHPYEQYF
TRBD1	.	TRBV7-9	TRBJ2-5	TGTGCCAGCAGCTCCACAAGGGACAGGAGGGGGGCTGAGACCCAGTACTTC	CASSSTRDRRGAETQYF
.	once	TRBV12-3/TRBV12-4	TRBJ1-1	TGTGCCAGCAAGGATCAGGTGAACACTGAAGCTTTCTTT	CASKDQVNTEAFF
.	.	TRBV5-1	TRBJ1-2	TGCGCCAGCAGCCCCCTAAGAGGGAGCTATGGCTACACCTTC	CASSPLRGSYGYTF
TRBD2	.	TRBV6-5	TRBJ2-1	TGTGCCAGCAGGGCAGGACTAGCAATCAATGAGCAGTTCTTC	CASRAGLAINEQFF
.	.	TRBV7-6	TRBJ1-6	TGTGCCAGCAGCGAATCAGGGGACCGAGGCTCACCCCTCCACTTT	CASSESGDRGSPLHF
.	.	TRBV5-5	TRBJ1-1	TGTGCCAGCAGCTTGGAGTACAGGGTAAACACTGAAGCTTTCTTT	CASSLEYRVNTEAFF
.	.	TRBV6-1	TRBJ1-2	TGTGCCAGCAGTGAAGCGCATTCCGGGGGCGTCTATGGCTACACCTTC	CASSEAHSGGVYGYTF
.	.	TRBV2	TRBJ2-6	TGTGCCAGCAGTGAAGGCCTTGGGTTTGGGGCCAACGTCCTGACTTTC	CASSEGLGFGANVLTF
.	.	TRBV12-3/TRBV12-4	TRBJ1-2	TGTGCCAGCCGTTTCGGGCAGGACTATGGCTACACCTTC	CASRFGQDYGYTF
.	once	TRBV29-1	TRBJ2-1	TGCAGCGCTTGGACACCCCCCAATGAGCAGTTCTTC	CSAWTPPNEQFF
.	.	TRBV6-5	TRBJ1-2	TGTGCCAGCAGCGACCCAGGAGGGGGAAACTATGGCTACACCTTC	CASSDPGGGNYGYTF
.	.	TRBV19	TRBJ1-4	TGTGCCAGTAGGGGGGCTACTAATGAAAAACTGTTTTTT	CASRGATNEKLFF
.	.	TRBV19	TRBJ2-6	TGTGCCAGTAGTCCCGACCTCACTGGTTCTGGGGCCAACGTCCTGACTTTC	CASSPDLTGSGANVLTF
.	few	TRBV4-3	TRBJ1-6	TGCGCCAGCAGCCCACAGACTGATTCACCCCTCCACTTT	CASSPQTDSPLHF